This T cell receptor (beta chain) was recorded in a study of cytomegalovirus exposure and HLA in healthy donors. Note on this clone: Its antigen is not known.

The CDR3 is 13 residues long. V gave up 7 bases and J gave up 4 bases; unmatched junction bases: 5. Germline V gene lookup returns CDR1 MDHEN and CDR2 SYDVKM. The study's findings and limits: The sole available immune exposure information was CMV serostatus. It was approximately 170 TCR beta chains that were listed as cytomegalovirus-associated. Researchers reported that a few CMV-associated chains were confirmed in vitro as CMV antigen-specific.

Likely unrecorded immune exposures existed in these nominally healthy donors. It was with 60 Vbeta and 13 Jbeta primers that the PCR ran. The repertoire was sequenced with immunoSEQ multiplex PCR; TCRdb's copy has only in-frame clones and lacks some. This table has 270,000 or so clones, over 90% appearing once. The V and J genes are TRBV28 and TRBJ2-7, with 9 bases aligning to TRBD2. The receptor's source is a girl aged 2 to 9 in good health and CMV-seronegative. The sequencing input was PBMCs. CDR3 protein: CASNDSGRYEQYF. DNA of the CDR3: TGTGCCAGCAACGACAGCGGGAGGTACGAGCAGTACTTC.